The 19 T cell receptor beta chains below were found in one sample sequenced in a study of regulatory T cells in long-lasting Graves disease. Construction of TCR beta libraries relied on iRepertoire HTBI primers and on Arm-PCR targeting CDR3 regions. MiXCR, run by TCRdb on the multiplex PCR reads, gives a single entry per CDR3 protein. The sample comprises about 400,000 distinct CDR3 sequences, roughly 15% of which are singletons, and about 8.2% rests with the top ten. The time point was: newly diagnosed GD, antithyroid drugs for less than 3 months. PBMC-extracted RNA yielded the TCR library. This sample also appeared in a second study, on T cells in Graves' hyperthyroidism and ophthalmopathy.

The starting material was peripheral blood mononuclear cells (PBMCs), obtained at new diagnosis, from a patient treated with antithyroid drugs. The receptors were gathered from a woman aged 40 to 50 with Graves disease.

This chain joins TRBV11-2 and TRBJ2-1; TRBD2 matches at 8 bases. The assigned J gene may be wrong: the sequence end matches TRBJ2-5 better. The germline CDR1 and CDR2 sequences are SGHAT and FQNNGV. The CDR3 runs 17 residues. Here the CDR3 reads CASSLVYGTSNGETQYF. The CDR3 bases are TGTGCCAGCAGCTTAGTGTACGGGACTAGTAATGGGGAGACCCAGTACTTC.

This clonotype was recorded at least ten times. This chain links TRBV12-3 or TRBV12-4 with TRBJ2-2; 8 positions agree with TRBD2. Losses at the gene ends were 8 bases for V and 10 bases for J; bases not matched to a gene: 6. CDR3 size: 12 residues. The chain's CDR3 is CASAPGGEELFF. CDR3 DNA: TGTGCCAGCGCCCCCGGGGGGGAGGAGCTGTTTTTT.

The rearrangement joins TRBV20-1 to TRBJ2-1, with TRBD2 as a possible D gene (5 bases). The length of the CDR3 is 15 residues. CDR1 and CDR2 from the germline V gene are DFQATT and SNEGSKA (reference sequence). Trimming pared 0 bases from V and 5 bases from J, leaving 14 bases between. The CDR3 protein is CSARDYQRAHNEQFF. CDR3 coding DNA: TGCAGTGCTAGAGATTACCAGAGGGCCCACAATGAGCAGTTCTTC.

Ten or more counts support this clonotype. The V call is TRBV11-2, the J call TRBJ2-1; TRBD2 aligns across 10 bases. J gave up 14 bases and V 5 bases, and 6 bases lay outside the gene matches. The CDR3 has 12 amino acids. Germline lookup yields CDR1 SGHAT and CDR2 FQNNGV. The CDR3 DNA reads TGTGCCAGCAGCGCCGGGACTAGCGTTAAGTTCTTC. It specifies CASSAGTSVKFF.

This clonotype has at least ten counts. The chain links TRBV7-9 to TRBJ1-5; 11 nucleotides line up with TRBD1. The CDR3 is 18 residues long. Germline V CDR1 and CDR2: SEHNR, FQNEAQ (reference sequence). The V and J ends lost 4 bases and 4 bases, in that order; junction bases with no gene match: 12. DNA of the CDR3: TGTGCCAGCAGCTCACCGGGACAGGGGGATTTGGGGAATCAGCCCCAGCATTTT. Protein product: CASSSPGQGDLGNQPQHF.

This clonotype was recorded at least ten times. The rearrangement joins TRBV9 to TRBJ2-2; TRBD2 matches 12 bases. The CDR3 contains 13 residues. In germline, CDR1 is SGDLS, CDR2 YYNGEE. J gave up 6 bases and V 7 bases, and 1 base lay outside the gene matches. CDR3 DNA: TGTGCCAGCGGACTAGCGGGATCCGGGGAGCTGTTTTTT. Translating gives CASGLAGSGELFF.

This clonotype came up a few times. A read error is possible here, since a much larger clone lies one base away. The final CDR3 position lacks the conserved phenylalanine or tryptophan, pointing to a likely read error. The gene calls are TRBV2 and TRBJ2-7; 9 bases line up with TRBD2. Per the germline V gene, CDR1 is SNHLY and CDR2 is FYNNEI. CDR3 length: 15 amino acids. With 7 bases clipped from V and 1 base from J, the junction kept 8 bases outside the gene matches. The CDR3 here is CASNLAGYDSYEQYL. In DNA form, the CDR3 reads TGTGCCAGCAATCTAGCGGGATATGATTCCTACGAGCAGTACCTC.

The genes are TRBV12-5 and TRBJ2-3; D is possibly TRBD1 (6 bases). The CDR3 has 14 amino acids. The germline CDR1 and CDR2 sequences are LGHNT and FRNRAP. The ends were cut back, 5 bases at V and 7 bases at J, with 16 bases in the middle. The CDR3 loop is CASGVRGRTYTQYF. As DNA, the CDR3 is TGTGCTAGTGGTGTCAGGGGACGAACCTATACGCAGTATTTT.

About this clonotype itself: The junction shows a germline mismatch at one end, possibly a read error. V usage is TRBV2 and J usage is TRBJ2-2; a weak D match, TRBD2 (7 bases). The germline V gene encodes CDR1 SNHLY and CDR2 FYNNEI. The CDR3 contains 13 residues. For the CDR3, the DNA is TGTGCCAGCAGTGAACAGGGGAGCGGGGAGCTGTTCTTT. This codes for CASSEQGSGELFF.

This clonotype was observed at least ten times. V usage is TRBV30 and J usage is TRBJ2-2; no definite D call. Per the germline V gene, CDR1 is GTSNPN and CDR2 is SVGIG (reference sequence). The CDR3 sequence is 11 residues long. V dropped 0 bases and J dropped 6 bases, with 2 bases sitting between them. Here the CDR3 DNA reads TGTGCCTGGAGTGTGGCCGGGGAGCTGTTTTTT. It codes for CAWSVAGELFF.

This clonotype was seen a few times. The gene calls are TRBV5-1 and TRBJ2-1; perhaps TRBD1 as D (6 bases). The CDR3 covers 19 residues. The ends were cut back, 0 bases at V and 7 bases at J, with 26 bases in the middle. Per germline, CDR1 SGHRS and CDR2 YFSETQ. CDR3 residues: CASSLDPRGAAVSRNEQFF. Written as DNA, the CDR3 is TGCGCCAGCAGCTTGGATCCCAGGGGAGCAGCGGTCTCCCGGAATGAGCAGTTCTTC.

This chain connects TRBV27 to TRBJ1-6; no firm D call. In germline, CDR1 is MNHEY, CDR2 SMNVEV (reference sequence). The CDR3 spans 18 residues. V lost 2 bases to trimming and J lost 2 bases, with 16 bases between them. The CDR3 here is CASSLVGGRIAYNSPLHF. CDR3 DNA: TGTGCCAGCAGTTTAGTTGGAGGGAGGATCGCCTATAATTCACCCCTCCACTTT.

This clonotype has at least ten counts. The chain joins TRBV7-8 to TRBJ2-2; the D is unclear. This CDR3 is built from 13 residues. In germline, CDR1 is SGHVS, CDR2 FQNEAQ. V was clipped by 1 base and J by 7 bases, with 7 bases between them. The CDR3 region has the DNA TGTGCCAGCAGCTTAGTCCCAATCGGGGAGCTGTTTTTT. It translates to CASSLVPIGELFF.

This clonotype came up many times. The chain employs TRBV28 and TRBJ2-7, with TRBD2 matching 16 bases. CDR1 and CDR2 from the germline V gene are MDHEN and SYDVKM. The CDR3 extends over 18 amino acids. V dropped 3 bases and J dropped 4; count of bases not matched to a gene: 9. CDR3 coding DNA: TGTGCCAGCAGTTTTGAAACTTTGGGACTAGCGGGAGGGTACGAGCAGTACTTC. It encodes CASSFETLGLAGGYEQYF.

This clonotype was observed at least ten times. The CDR3: CASSRVEETQYF. In DNA form, the CDR3 reads TGTGCCAGCAGCCGAGTAGAAGAGACCCAGTACTTC. V and J are TRBV6-1 and TRBJ2-5; no reliable D call. V lost 6 bases to trimming and J lost 3 bases, with 8 bases between them. Germline V gives CDR1 MNHNS, CDR2 SASEGT. CDR3 length: 12 residues.

There are many counts of this clonotype. The V and J genes are TRBV5-4 and TRBJ2-7; the match to TRBD1 covers 8 bases. V trimming: 7 bases; J trimming: 1 base; junction bases outside the gene matches: 7. This CDR3 contains 14 residues. Germline loops: CDR1 SGHNT, CDR2 YYREEE (reference sequence). The chain's CDR3 is CASERQGASYEQYF. The CDR3 nucleotides read TGTGCCAGCGAACGGCAGGGGGCATCCTACGAGCAGTACTTC.

Note on this clonotype: A much larger clone lies one base from this, so it may be a read error. As DNA, the CDR3 is TGTGCCACGGGACGGGGAGGCCCAACTAATGAAAAACTGTTTTTT. Its translation is CATGRGGPTNEKLFF. This chain joins TRBV28 and TRBJ1-4; tentative D call: TRBD1 (5 bases). The CDR3 length is 15 residues. V was shortened by 10 bases and J by 0 bases, with 15 bases between the two germline ends. Germline CDR1 is MDHEN and CDR2 is SYDVKM.

Concerning this clonotype itself: A clone one base away is much larger, so this may be a read error. This chain joins TRBV6-1 and TRBJ2-1; 11 nucleotides agree with TRBD2. CDR3 length: 14 amino acids. In germline, CDR1 is MNHNS, CDR2 SASEGT. The trim removed 4 bases at V and 7 bases at J, leaving 3 bases unmatched. The CDR3 DNA reads as TGTGCCAGCAGTGTGGGACTAGCGGCTAATGAGCAGTTCTTC. Protein: CASSVGLAANEQFF.

This clonotype was seen repeatedly, ten times or more. The chain couples TRBV2 to TRBJ1-1; a possible D gene is TRBD1 (6 bases). The length of the CDR3 is 16 residues. Germline CDR1 SNHLY, CDR2 FYNNEI. V lost 3 bases, J lost 9 bases, and 23 bases lay in between. The CDR3 reads CASSDEKRGVQTKAFF. Here the CDR3 DNA reads TGTGCCAGCAGTGACGAAAAGAGGGGGGTACAGACCAAAGCTTTCTTT.